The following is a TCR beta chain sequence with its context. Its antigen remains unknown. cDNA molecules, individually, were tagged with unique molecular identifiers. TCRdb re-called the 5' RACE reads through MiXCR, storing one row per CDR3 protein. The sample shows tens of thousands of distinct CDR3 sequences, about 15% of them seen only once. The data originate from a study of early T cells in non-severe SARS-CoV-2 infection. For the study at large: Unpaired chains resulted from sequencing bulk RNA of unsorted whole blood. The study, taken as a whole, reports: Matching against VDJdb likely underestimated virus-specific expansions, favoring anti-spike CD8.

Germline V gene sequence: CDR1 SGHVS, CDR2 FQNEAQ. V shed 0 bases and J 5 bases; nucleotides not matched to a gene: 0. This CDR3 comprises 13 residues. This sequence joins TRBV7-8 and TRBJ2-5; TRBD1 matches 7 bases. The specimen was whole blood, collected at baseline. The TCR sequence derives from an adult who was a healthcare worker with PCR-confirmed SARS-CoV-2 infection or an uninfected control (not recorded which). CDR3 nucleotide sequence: TGTGCCAGCAGCTTAGCAGGGGGCGAGACCCAGTACTTC. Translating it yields CASSLAGGETQYF.